The 2 T cell receptor beta chains below come from one sample, sequenced in a study of blood T cell repertoires in COVID-19. Repertoires were generated with immunoSEQ multiplex PCR, while TCRdb's copy carries only in-frame clones and drops some. The sample has under 300,000 clones, 65% to 85% seen once. Specimen: peripheral blood. These receptors were taken from a man older than 75 with acute or convalescent COVID-19.

CDR3 sequence (DNA): TGTGCCTGGAGTGTAGGTTACGGTCGGACAGCCCAAGAGACCCAGTACTTC. Translated, it gives CAWSVGYGRTAQETQYF. The genes are TRBV30 and TRBJ2-5, with D possibly TRBD1 on 6 matching bases. V shed 0 bases and J shed 1 base, with 18 bases lying between them. The CDR3 is 17 amino acids. Germline CDR1 and CDR2: GTSNPN and SVGIG (reference sequence).

The chain recombines TRBV3-1 (or the pseudogene TRBV3-2) with TRBJ1-1; D gene uncertain. The length of the CDR3 is 14 residues. Germline values: CDR1 LGHDT, CDR2 YNNKEL (reference sequence). The V end lost 0 bases, the J end lost 3 bases, and 8 bases lay between the germline ends. This CDR3 is CASSQEALHTEAFF. The DNA of the CDR3 is TGTGCCAGCAGCCAAGAGGCTTTGCACACTGAAGCTTTCTTT.